This TCR beta chain came from a study of tissue T cells after allogeneic stem cell transplantation. Broader study findings: Across patients, clones rarely overlapped, yet motif clusters were shared tissue-specifically. Within patients, tissue anatomy strongly shaped TCR repertoire composition.

Survey-depth TCRbeta CDR3 sequencing reported V/J genes and productive frequencies. Data came from immunoSEQ multiplex PCR; TCRdb stores just in-frame clones and leaves some out. The sample holds about 7,300 clones; approximately 80% are singletons and the top ten take more than 12%. Germline V gene data show CDR1 as SQVTM and CDR2 as ANQGSEA. CDR3 length equals 16 residues. V was pared by 4 bases and J by 0 bases, with 15 bases between. This clone was seen just once. What it recognizes is unknown. Steroid-refractory graft-versus-host disease after allogeneic hematopoietic cell transplant qualified adults for prospective research-autopsy enrollment.

The chain uses TRBV29-1 and TRBJ2-2; unclear D gene. The sequencing used skin, collected at autopsy. The clonotype originates from a male patient aged 60 or older with steroid-refractory graft-versus-host disease after an allogeneic stem cell transplant. Part of the T cell pool may stem from the graft donor. DNA for the CDR3: TGCAGCGTTGTGGCATACCTCAACGCGAACACCGGGGAGCTGTTTTTT. The encoded protein is CSVVAYLNANTGELFF.